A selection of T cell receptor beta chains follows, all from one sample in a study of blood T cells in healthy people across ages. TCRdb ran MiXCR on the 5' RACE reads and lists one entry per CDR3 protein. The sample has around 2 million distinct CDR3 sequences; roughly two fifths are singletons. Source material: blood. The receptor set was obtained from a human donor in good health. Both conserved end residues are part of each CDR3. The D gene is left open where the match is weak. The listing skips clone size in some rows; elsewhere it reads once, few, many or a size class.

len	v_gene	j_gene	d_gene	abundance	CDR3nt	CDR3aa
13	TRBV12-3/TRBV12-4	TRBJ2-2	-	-	TGTGCCAGCATTTCGTGGGGCACCGGGGAGCTGTTTTTT	CASISWGTGELFF
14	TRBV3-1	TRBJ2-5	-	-	TGTGCCAGCAGCAAGGGGACTCTTCAAGAGACCCAGTACTTC	CASSKGTLQETQYF
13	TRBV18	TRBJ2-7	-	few	TGTGCCAGCTCACCACCAATTAGTCTGGAGCAGTACTTC	CASSPPISLEQYF
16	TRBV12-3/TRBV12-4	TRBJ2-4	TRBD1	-	TGTGCCAGCAGTTTGTGGGACAGGGGAACCAAAAACATTCAGTACTTC	CASSLWDRGTKNIQYF
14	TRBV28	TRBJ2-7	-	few	TGTGCCAGCAGTACTAGGAGATGGGGCGACGAGCAGTACTTC	CASSTRRWGDEQYF
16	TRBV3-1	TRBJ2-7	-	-	TGTGCCAGCAGCCAAGAGGTTGTGGGGGCCGCCTACGAGCAGTACTTC	CASSQEVVGAAYEQYF
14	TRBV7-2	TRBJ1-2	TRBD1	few	TGTGCCAGCAGCTCTGTTGACAGGGACCGTGGCTACACCTTC	CASSSVDRDRGYTF
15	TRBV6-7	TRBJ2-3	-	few	TGTGCCAGCAGGCGTCAAATATCTGACACAGATACGCAGTATTTT	CASRRQISDTDTQYF
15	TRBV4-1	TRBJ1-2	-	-	TGCGCCAGCAGCCAAGTGGCAGACTCTAACTATGGCTACACCTTC	CASSQVADSNYGYTF
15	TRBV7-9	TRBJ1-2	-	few	TGTGCCAGCAGCCCAGAGCGGGGAGGATTAGTTGGCTACACCTTC	CASSPERGGLVGYTF
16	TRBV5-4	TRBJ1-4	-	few	TGTGCCAGCAGCTTGGTGGGAGCCGCAACTAATGAAAAACTGTTTTTT	CASSLVGAATNEKLFF
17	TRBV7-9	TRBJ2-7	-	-	TGTGCCAGCAGCGCTTTCCTGAAGCAGAAAGGCGTCTACGAGCAGTACTTC	CASSAFLKQKGVYEQYF
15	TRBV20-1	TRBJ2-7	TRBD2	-	TGCAGTGCTAGAGATTTAGCGGGGGTAGTAAACGAGCAGTACTTC	CSARDLAGVVNEQYF
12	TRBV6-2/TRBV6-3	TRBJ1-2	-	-	TGTGTCAGCAGTCCTCAGACGGGCGGCTACACCTTC	CVSSPQTGGYTF
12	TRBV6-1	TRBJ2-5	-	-	TGTGCCAGCAGTGAGGCGTGGGAGACCCAGTACTTC	CASSEAWETQYF
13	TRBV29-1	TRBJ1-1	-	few	TGCAGCGTCCGGTCGGGGGGTCCCGCTGAAGCTTTCTTT	CSVRSGGPAEAFF
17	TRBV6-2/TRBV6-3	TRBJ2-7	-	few	TGTGCCAGCAGTTACTCGATTCGGGGACTCACCCCCTACGAGCAGTACTTC	CASSYSIRGLTPYEQYF
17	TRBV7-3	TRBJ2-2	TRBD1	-	TGTGCCAGCAGCTTGGGGAGAGGGGGCTCGAACACCGGGGAGCTGTTTTTT	CASSLGRGGSNTGELFF
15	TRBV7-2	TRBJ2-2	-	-	TGTGCCAGCAGGAGCGACTCAATCAACACCGGGGAGCTGTTTTTT	CASRSDSINTGELFF
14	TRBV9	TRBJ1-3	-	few	TGTGCCAGCAGCGGAGACTTCTCTGGAAACACCATATATTTT	CASSGDFSGNTIYF
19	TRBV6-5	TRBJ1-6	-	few	TGTGCCAGCAGTTACTCGATTTTGTATCCCGACTCCCCATATTCACCCCTCCACTTT	CASSYSILYPDSPYSPLHF
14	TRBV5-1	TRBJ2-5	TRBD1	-	TGCGCCAGCAGATCGGGACAGGGCCTGGAGACCCAGTACTTC	CASRSGQGLETQYF
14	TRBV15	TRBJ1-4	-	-	TGTGCCACGGCCCCCAGAACAGGGTACGAAAAACTGTTTTTT	CATAPRTGYEKLFF
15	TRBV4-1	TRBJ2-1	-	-	TGCGCCAGCAGTCTAGGACAGCCCGGCTACAATGAGCAGTTCTTC	CASSLGQPGYNEQFF